Here is one T cell receptor beta chain with its context. The target antigen is unknown. It was with a sample-barcoded 5' primer and a J-beta primer mix that a second PCR of about 7 to 12 cycles was run. TCRdb called the 5' RACE reads again in MiXCR, with one record for every CDR3 protein. The sample lists about 640,000 distinct CDR3 sequences, about 54% occurring once. This entry is derived from a study of blood T cells in healthy people across ages. Study-level results: Expanded clonotype changes were possibly confounded by unknown donor CMV status.

The CDR3 spans 15 residues. The sequencing input was blood. This chain links TRBV21-1 with TRBJ2-3; the DNA was not used to check the table's D call, TRBD1. TRBV21-1 is recorded as a pseudogene. The clonotype originates from a man in his 60s in good health. The CDR3 sequence is CASSKEGRVTDTQYF. The CDR3 nucleotides are TGTGCCAGCAGCAAAGAGGGCAGGGTTACAGATACGCAGTATTTT.